What follows are 31 T cell receptor beta chains derived from one specimen sequenced in a study of persistence of HIV-infected CD4 T cells. Their antigens are not known. This was the immunoSEQ version 4 assay in survey mode. TCRdb keeps only in-frame clones here, not all; method: immunoSEQ multiplex PCR. The data contain 40,000 to 55,000 clones, approximately 90% of them seen just once; the ten biggest clones take up more than 2.5%. This nonspecific control used anti-CD3/anti-CD28 bead stimulation of CD4+ T cells. Responding CD4+ T cells were sorted by upregulation of both CD40 ligand and CD69. The sequenced sample was CD4+ T cells sorted from PBMCs after roughly 18-hour stimulation, obtained from a patient who received antiretroviral therapy. The receptors come from an adult woman with HIV who was CMV-seropositive.

DNA of the CDR3: TGTGCCTGGAGTGTACGACAGTATGGCTACACCTTC. Its protein product is CAWSVRQYGYTF. This rearrangement joins TRBV30 to TRBJ1-2, with D possibly matching TRBD1 (5 bases). CDR3 length: 12 residues. Germline V gives CDR1 GTSNPN, CDR2 SVGIG (reference sequence). Trimming left V 0 bases short and J 5 bases short, with 7 bases between.

The chain carries TRBV5-1 and TRBJ1-2, with 8 bases that match TRBD1. The V segment lost 0 bases and the J segment 4 bases; nucleotides outside the gene matches: 11. Germline V lookup: CDR1 SGHRS, CDR2 YFSETQ. This CDR3 comprises 17 residues. CDR3 in amino acids: CASSLGAGGQGVYGYTF. The DNA for the CDR3 is TGCGCCAGCAGCTTGGGGGCCGGAGGACAGGGTGTCTATGGCTACACCTTC.

This rearrangement joins TRBV4-3 to TRBJ2-7; tentative D call: TRBD2 (5 bases). CDR1 is LGHNA and CDR2 is YSLEER in the germline V gene. V dropped 0 bases and J dropped 2 bases, with 14 bases sitting between them. CDR3 length equals 16 residues. The CDR3 nucleotides read TGCGCCAGCAGCCAAGACAGGACGCTAGCTGCCTACGAGCAGTACTTC. Its protein product is CASSQDRTLAAYEQYF.

The CDR3 DNA reads TGTGCCAGCAGTTTCCCAGGGTCCTACGAGCAGTACTTC. Its translation: CASSFPGSYEQYF. The chain couples TRBV12-3 or TRBV12-4 to TRBJ2-7; maybe TRBD1 (5 bases). The ends were cut back, 3 bases at V and 1 base at J, with 7 bases in the middle. The CDR3 runs to 13 residues.

The V and J genes are TRBV5-1 and TRBJ2-3; 7 bases line up with TRBD1. V trimming: 1 base; J trimming: 3 bases; junction bases outside the gene matches: 5. This CDR3 region has 15 residues. CDR1 and CDR2 from the germline V gene are SGHRS and YFSETQ. CDR3 sequence: CASSLTRGYTDTQYF. The CDR3 DNA follows: TGCGCCAGCAGCTTGACCAGGGGGTATACAGATACGCAGTATTTT.

On this clone itself: A junction boundary mismatches the germline segment, possibly from a read error. The J gene is TRBJ2-5, the V gene TRBV11-1; TRBD2 agrees at 7 bases. Germline loops: CDR1 SGHAT, CDR2 FQDESV (reference sequence). This CDR3 has 13 residues. CDR3 in DNA: TGTGCCAGCAGCTTAGAGACGAGAGCGGGGAAGGACTTC. Its translation is CASSLETRAGKDF.

This clone was seen once. This sequence joins TRBV18 and TRBJ1-5; D is unclear. The CDR3 loop spans 14 amino acids. CDR1 is KGHSH and CDR2 is LQKENI in the germline V gene. Between the trimmed V and J ends, which lost 2 bases and 3 bases, there was a span of 8 bases. CDR3 sequence reads: CASSPGQTNQPQHF. As DNA, the CDR3 is TGTGCCAGCTCACCAGGGCAGACCAATCAGCCCCAGCATTTT.

This sequence joins TRBV9 and TRBJ2-3; 8 bases agree with TRBD1. Germline assignment: CDR1 SGDLS and CDR2 YYNGEE. The CDR3 spans 16 residues. Losses at the gene ends were 3 bases for V and 4 bases for J; bases not matched to a gene: 10. The CDR3 reads CASSAAGGFSADTQYF. In DNA form, the CDR3 reads TGTGCCAGCAGCGCTGCAGGGGGCTTTTCGGCAGATACGCAGTATTTT.

The rearrangement joins TRBV18 to TRBJ2-7; 9 bases map to TRBD1. Germline V lookup: CDR1 KGHSH, CDR2 LQKENI. The ends lost 2 bases at V and 0 bases at J; junction bases unmatched: 2. This CDR3 spans 15 amino acids. CDR3 in amino acids: CASSPGTGSSYEQYF. In DNA, the CDR3 is TGTGCCAGCTCACCAGGGACAGGGAGCTCCTACGAGCAGTACTTC.

The chain links TRBV30 to TRBJ1-2; D is perhaps TRBD1 (6 bases). The CDR3 runs to 12 residues. With 2 bases removed from V and 8 bases from J, the gap between germline ends came to 12 bases. Germline assignment: CDR1 GTSNPN and CDR2 SVGIG (reference sequence). The DNA of the CDR3 is TGTGCCTGGAGTACGGGGGCGCAGGGCTACACCTTC. Amino acid sequence: CAWSTGAQGYTF.

The chain is built from TRBV28 and TRBJ1-1; D call uncertain. CDR3 length: 13 residues. The V end lost 6 bases, the J end lost 0 bases, and 8 bases lay between the germline ends. Germline CDR1 is MDHEN and CDR2 is SYDVKM. For the CDR3, the DNA is TGTGCCAGCAGGTCCCGGGTGAACACTGAAGCTTTCTTT. Protein product: CASRSRVNTEAFF. The variable domain in full, with the rest retrieved from reference TRBV28 and TRBJ1-1, is DVKVTQSSRYLVKRTGEKVFLECVQDMDHENMFWYRQDPGLGLRLIYFSYDVKMKEKGDIPEGYSVSREKKERFSLILESASTNQTSMYLCASRSRVNTEAFFGQGTRLTVV.

This sequence joins TRBV5-5 and TRBJ1-1, with unresolved D. The CDR3 is made up of 13 amino acids. The germline V gene has CDR1 SGHKS and CDR2 YYEKEE (reference sequence). Trimming shortened V by 0 bases and J by 0 bases, and 3 bases separated the two germline ends. This CDR3 is CASSLVMNTEAFF. As DNA, the CDR3 is TGTGCCAGCAGCTTGGTTATGAACACTGAAGCTTTCTTT.

This chain uses TRBV5-4 with TRBJ1-2; D unresolved. Trimming cost V 1 base and J 4 bases, with 11 bases left between them. The CDR3 runs 14 residues. Germline V CDR1 and CDR2: SGHNT, YYREEE (reference sequence). Here the CDR3 DNA reads TGTGCCAGCAGCTTGTCTGGGGTCGTCTATGGCTACACCTTC. This sequence encodes CASSLSGVVYGYTF.

The chain joins TRBV19 to TRBJ1-1; tentatively, D is TRBD1 (5 bases). V was clipped by 5 bases and J by 2 bases, with 12 bases between them. This CDR3 has 14 residues. CDR1 and CDR2 from the germline V gene are LNHDA and SQIVND (reference sequence). CDR3: CASSSDRTNTEAFF. CDR3 in DNA: TGTGCCAGTAGTTCCGACAGAACAAACACTGAAGCTTTCTTT.

Comments on this clone: Its ends do not fully match the called genes, so a read error is possible. V is TRBV27 and J is TRBJ2-1; D ambiguous. CDR1 is MNHEY, CDR2 SMNVEV, per germline (reference sequence). The CDR3 is 15 amino acids. The DNA of the CDR3 is TGTGCCAGCAGTTTAGGGTTTCTCTCCCACAATGAGCAGTTCTTC. Translating it yields CASSLGFLSHNEQFF.

V gene TRBV7-2 combines with J gene TRBJ1-2; D perhaps matches TRBD1 (6 bases). The V end was cut by 6 bases, the J end by 2 bases, with 13 bases between. CDR1 is SGHTA, CDR2 FQGNSA, per germline. The CDR3 extends over 14 amino acids. This chain's CDR3 is CASSTGSVNYGYTF. CDR3 nucleotide sequence: TGTGCCAGCAGTACAGGGTCTGTAAACTATGGCTACACCTTC. The variable domain in full, with the rest retrieved from reference TRBV7-2 and TRBJ1-2, is GAGVSQSPSNKVTEKGKDVELRCDPISGHTALYWYRQSLGQGLEFLIYFQGNSAPDKSGLPSDRFSAERTGGSVSTLTIQRTQQEDSAVYLCASSTGSVNYGYTFGSGTRLTVV.

The rearrangement links TRBV11-2 to TRBJ2-3; D ambiguous. In germline, CDR1 is SGHAT, CDR2 FQNNGV. The CDR3 extends over 16 amino acids. Trimming left V 6 bases short and J 1 base short, with 17 bases between. The CDR3 DNA is TGTGCCAGCAGTCCCAAACTGGGCTGGGGCACAGATACGCAGTATTTT. Translation gives CASSPKLGWGTDTQYF.

The CDR3 DNA sequence: TGTGCCAGCAGTTTAGCGGGAGTGGGGAACTATGGCTACACCTTC. Amino acids: CASSLAGVGNYGYTF. This sequence joins TRBV27 and TRBJ1-2, with no clear D. The CDR3 spans 15 residues. The germline V and J ends were trimmed by 2 bases and 2 bases, with 12 bases remaining between them. Per germline, CDR1 MNHEY and CDR2 SMNVEV (reference sequence).

CDR3 DNA sequence: TGCGCCAGCAGTGTGGGGGATGAAAAACTGTTTTTT. Amino acids: CASSVGDEKLFF. V is TRBV10-1 and J is TRBJ1-4, with D possibly TRBD1 on 5 matching bases. The length of the CDR3 is 12 residues. The V end lost 4 bases, the J end lost 6 bases, and 6 bases lay between the germline ends. Germline V lookup: CDR1 WNHNN, CDR2 SYGVQD (reference sequence).

V and J are TRBV10-1 and TRBJ2-1; TRBD1 matches 10 bases. Trimming removed 0 bases from V and 10 bases from J; junction bases left unmatched: 3. The CDR3 length is 14 residues. Looked up from germline, CDR1 is WNHNN and CDR2 is SYGVQD (reference sequence). The CDR3 nucleotides read TGCGCCAGCAGTGAGTCAGGGACAGGGGACGAGCAGTTCTTC. Protein product: CASSESGTGDEQFF.

This chain uses TRBV25-1 with TRBJ1-1, with D perhaps TRBD1 (5 bases). Trimming removed 3 bases from V and 1 base from J, with 6 bases in between. CDR3 length equals 13 residues. Germline CDR1 is MGHDK and CDR2 is SYGVNS. The CDR3 DNA reads as TGTGCCAGCAGTGAGACAGAGAACACTGAAGCTTTCTTT. This translates into CASSETENTEAFF.

The rearrangement uses TRBV6-5 and TRBJ1-6; 9 bases fit TRBD1. The CDR3 is made up of 15 amino acids. Trimming removed 7 bases from V and 4 bases from J; junction bases left unmatched: 5. Germline-derived CDR1 and CDR2 are MNHEY and SVGAGI. The chain's CDR3 is CASKRDREYNSPLHF. CDR3 DNA sequence: TGTGCCAGCAAGAGGGACAGGGAATATAATTCACCCCTCCACTTT.

The V gene is TRBV7-9, the J gene TRBJ2-7; D not resolved. Germline V gene data show CDR1 as SEHNR and CDR2 as FQNEAQ (reference sequence). V was pared by 1 base and J by 4 bases, with 8 bases between. The CDR3 extends over 13 amino acids. The CDR3 bases are TGTGCCAGCAGCTTAGGTACTATGTACGAGCAGTACTTC. It is translated as CASSLGTMYEQYF.

V is TRBV7-3 and J is TRBJ1-6; D unclear. The ends were cut back, 1 base at V and 8 bases at J, with 6 bases in the middle. Germline V CDR1 and CDR2: SGHTA, FQGTGA. The CDR3 length is 13 residues. The CDR3 sequence is CASSLIGYSPLHF. The CDR3 coding sequence is TGTGCCAGCAGCTTAATCGGCTATTCACCCCTCCACTTT.

Here the CDR3 reads CASSDYLGFAFF. As DNA, the CDR3 is TGTGCCAGCAGTGACTATCTAGGATTTGCTTTCTTT. The J gene is TRBJ1-1, the V gene TRBV6-4; D is uncertain. This CDR3 has 12 amino acids. Germline V gene lookup returns CDR1 MRHNA and CDR2 SNTAGT. Trimming stripped 1 base from V and 11 bases from J, with 11 bases between.

This clone was detected only once. V usage is TRBV28 and J usage is TRBJ1-6, with TRBD1 as a possible D gene (5 bases). The CDR3 is 11 residues long. CDR1 is MDHEN, CDR2 SYDVKM, per germline. V dropped 6 bases and J dropped 18 bases, with 15 bases sitting between them. CDR3 loop: CASRSGPIPHF. CDR3 DNA: TGTGCCAGCAGATCGGGACCGATCCCCCACTTT. The full variable domain, rest sourced from reference TRBV28 and TRBJ1-6, is DVKVTQSSRYLVKRTGEKVFLECVQDMDHENMFWYRQDPGLGLRLIYFSYDVKMKEKGDIPEGYSVSREKKERFSLILESASTNQTSMYLCASRSGPIPHFGNGTRLTVT.

The chain recombines TRBV18 with TRBJ1-1, with D unresolved. The germline gives CDR1 KGHSH, CDR2 LQKENI. Trimming left V 2 bases short and J 1 base short, with 8 bases between. The CDR3 sequence is 14 residues long. The CDR3 sequence: CASSPEVGNTEAFF. In DNA, the CDR3 is TGTGCCAGCTCACCAGAGGTGGGGAACACTGAAGCTTTCTTT.

The chain couples TRBV6-5 to TRBJ1-6; D is perhaps TRBD1 (5 bases). V was cut by 6 bases and J by 7 bases, with 13 bases left in between. The CDR3 is made up of 14 amino acids. Germline CDR1 reads MNHEY; CDR2 reads SVGAGI. CDR3 bases: TGTGCCAGCAGCTCCAGGGTCCTAAATTCACCCCTCCACTTT. This translates into CASSSRVLNSPLHF.

This clone was recorded only once. The CDR3 sequence is CASSGRPNEKLFF. CDR3 DNA: TGTGCCAGCAGCGGACGGCCTAATGAAAAACTGTTTTTT. The chain links TRBV28 to TRBJ1-4; D is ambiguous. CDR1 and CDR2 from the germline V gene are MDHEN and SYDVKM. Trimming shortened V by 6 bases and J by 3 bases, and 8 bases separated the two germline ends. The CDR3 sequence is 13 residues long.

V gene TRBV5-1 combines with J gene TRBJ2-3, with a tentative D call TRBD1 (9 bases). This CDR3 comprises 15 residues. Trimming took off 3 bases at V and 5 bases at J, with 16 bases between the two ends. Germline V lookup: CDR1 SGHRS, CDR2 YFSETQ. This chain's CDR3 is CASSWTGAGGDTQYF. CDR3 DNA sequence: TGCGCCAGCAGCTGGACAGGGGCGGGAGGAGATACGCAGTATTTT.

This sequence joins TRBV9 and TRBJ1-1, with 7 nucleotides matching TRBD1. With 0 bases clipped from V and 3 bases from J, the junction kept 2 bases outside the gene matches. Germline CDR1 is SGDLS and CDR2 is YYNGEE. The CDR3 has 14 residues. In DNA form, the CDR3 reads TGTGCCAGCAGCGTAGCCAGGGGGGACACTGAAGCTTTCTTT. Amino acid sequence: CASSVARGDTEAFF.